Included here is one T cell receptor (beta chain) sequence, with context. There is no known antigen for this receptor. No base qualities exist here, and no much larger clone lies one base off it. All patients' tumors stained robustly positive for Merkel cell polyomavirus Large T antigen by immunohistochemistry. Roughly twelve Merkel cell carcinoma patients with robust KLL-tetramer+ populations, above 0.04% of CD8+ T cells, in blood and/or cultured TIL were included. Every patient was Caucasian, and patient ages had a median of approximately 60 years and ranged from 50 to 77 years. Lymph node tumors were analyzed for patients with unknown primaries who presented with nodal disease, or when insufficient primary tissue was available. This specimen belongs to a study of tumor-infiltrating T cells and Merkel cell polyomavirus (dated by TCRdb to about 2017). Describing the broader study: In Merkel cell carcinoma patients, the study investigated CD8+ T cells specific for the Merkel cell polyomavirus KLL epitope. Disease stage at presentation varied among the patients, and patient follow-up lasted a median of 2.7 years, ranging from roughly 1.1 to 6.0 years. Varied, non-standardized therapies, including chemotherapy, radiation and immunotherapies, were received by the patients. In approximately 15 samples, TRB sequencing was done on KLL-tetramer-sorted cells from blood or tumor-infiltrating lymphocytes, along with 12 matched whole-tumor samples. The majority of whole-tumor samples consisted of approximately 23-micron curls cut from formalin-fixed, paraffin-embedded tissue blocks. Of all the tumor samples in the study, one was a frozen nodal tumor digest and another was a flash-frozen core biopsy of a metastasis.

Results the study describes overall, beyond this receptor: Because the study covered only a single viral epitope, T cells targeting other Merkel cell polyomavirus epitopes were not captured. The small sample size of the study (n ≈ 12 patients) is a limitation. KLL-specific TRB repertoires were diverse and largely private, with only one public clonotype among about 430 unique sequences, shared by two patients. A significant MCC-specific survival advantage (P = 0.0051) was associated with tumors having more unique KLL-specific clonotypes (about 5-110 vs 0-3). Significantly improved MCC-specific survival was associated with a higher fraction of KLL-specific T cells within tumors (roughly 1.9-18% versus roughly 0-0.14%).

Inclusive of the bounding cysteine and phenylalanine, the CDR3 is 17 residues long. Only CDR3 DNA remains: 51 bases, in frame from the first base. Unmatched junction bases come to 4, with V trimmed by 2 bases and J by 0 bases. Library construction relied on the immunoSEQ multiplex PCR assay. Adaptive Biotechnologies (Seattle, WA) carried out genomic DNA extraction, TRB sequencing and normalization. In the original analysis: Clonality was computed as one minus Shannon entropy of productive TRB sequences normalized by log2 of unique productive sequences. KLL-specific clonotypes in tumors were identified by matching TCRbeta CDR3 amino acid sequences to those from the tetramer-sorted sample of each patient. Held by TCRdb, this immuneACCESS table contains in-frame sequences only and omits some clones. Under half of the omission traces to an unresolved V gene where checked; the cause of the rest is unknown. From that table come the V and J calls and clone size; the DNA was used to work out D and trimming. The sample table lists around 25,000 clones, 70% to 90% of them with a count of one. The biggest ten clones account for approximately 3% of the sample.

This clonotype was obtained from a man aged 45-65 years with Merkel cell carcinoma. Here the chain combines TRBV23-1 and TRBJ2-2; TRBD1 aligns with 9 central bases. TRBV23-1 is an open reading frame, and its role is uncertain. The specimen was lymph node tissue. The CDR3 loop reads CASSQPRQGANTGELFF. The nucleotide sequence is TGCGCCAGCAGTCAACCCCGACAGGGGGCGAACACCGGGGAGCTGTTTTTT.